In this sample, the clone carrying this T cell receptor (beta chain) turned up many times. As yet, its antigen is unknown. This sample is drawn from a study of T cells in Graves' hyperthyroidism and ophthalmopathy. Overall study findings and caveats: Within blood appeared most thyroid clonotypes that had expanded above 0.001.

It was RNA transcripts that yielded the amplified TCR beta CDR3 regions. First-round RT-PCR targeting the TCR CDR3 was performed with the HTBI primer set. TCRdb re-called the multiplex PCR reads with MiXCR, one entry per CDR3 protein. The sample lists 300,000 to 350,000 distinct CDR3 sequences, 15% to 20% seen once, with around a sixth in the top ten. This CDR3 is 15 amino acids long. Unmatched junction bases numbered 4, after V lost 2 bases and J lost 1 base. CDR1 is MDHEN, CDR2 SYDVKM, per germline. This clonotype was sampled from a woman in her thirties or forties with Graves' ophthalmopathy. The sample taken for sequencing was blood. The gene calls are TRBV28 and TRBJ2-7; 8 nucleotides agree with TRBD2. CDR3 protein: CASSLLAGSSYEQYF. Here the CDR3 DNA reads TGTGCCAGCAGTTTACTAGCGGGCAGTTCCTACGAGCAGTACTTC. Looking up the rest from reference TRBV28 and TRBJ2-7 gives the full variable domain: DVKVTQSSRYLVKRTGEKVFLECVQDMDHENMFWYRQDPGLGLRLIYFSYDVKMKEKGDIPEGYSVSREKKERFSLILESASTNQTSMYLCASSLLAGSSYEQYFGPGTRLTVT.